The clone carrying this T cell receptor beta chain was seen a few times. The antigen remains unidentified. The data were taken from a study of CD8 T cells in ankylosing spondylitis. Study findings and constraints: The authors reported significant enrichment of disease-linked clones in matched ankylosing spondylitis synovial fluid.

This CDR3 has 11 residues. The ends were cut back, 3 bases at V and 9 bases at J, with 7 bases in the middle. In germline, CDR1 is SGDLS, CDR2 YYNGEE. From the 5' RACE reads, TCRdb called clonotypes with MiXCR, one entry per CDR3 protein. The sample yields some 130,000 distinct CDR3 sequences, about 13% seen once. The genes are TRBV9 and TRBJ2-1; D is possibly TRBD1 (5 bases). This receptor was obtained from a female donor with ankylosing spondylitis or in good health (not recorded which). The specimen was blood, either unsorted or a sorted T cell fraction (not recorded which). The CDR3 reads CASSDQGEQFF. CDR3 DNA sequence: TGTGCCAGCAGCGATCAGGGTGAGCAGTTCTTC.